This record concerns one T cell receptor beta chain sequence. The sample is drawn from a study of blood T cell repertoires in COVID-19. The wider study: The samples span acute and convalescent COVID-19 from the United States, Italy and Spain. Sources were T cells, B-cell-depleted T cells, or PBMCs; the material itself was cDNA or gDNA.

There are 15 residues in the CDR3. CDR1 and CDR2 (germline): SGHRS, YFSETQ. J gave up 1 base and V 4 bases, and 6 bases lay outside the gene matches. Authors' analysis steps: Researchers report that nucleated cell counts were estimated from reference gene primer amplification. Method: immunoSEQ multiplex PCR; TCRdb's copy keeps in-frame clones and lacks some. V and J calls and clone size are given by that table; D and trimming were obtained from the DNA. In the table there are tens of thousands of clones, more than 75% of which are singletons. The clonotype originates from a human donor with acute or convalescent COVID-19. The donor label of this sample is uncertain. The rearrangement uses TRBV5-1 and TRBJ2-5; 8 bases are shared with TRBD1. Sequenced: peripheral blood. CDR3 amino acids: CASSVTGQGQETQYF. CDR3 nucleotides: TGCGCCAGCAGCGTGACAGGACAGGGCCAAGAGACCCAGTACTTC.